The 32 T cell receptor beta chains listed next were all sequenced from one sample in a study of OX40 agonist ivuxolimab in advanced cancers. Generated by immunoSEQ multiplex PCR, the TCRdb table keeps only in-frame clones and is missing some. The sample has approximately 60,000 clones; about four fifths are singletons. The material sequenced was CD4+ or CD8+ T cells sorted from blood, taken in a trial of the OX40 agonist ivuxolimab. These receptors came from an adult with an advanced solid tumor such as melanoma, head and neck, liver or kidney cancer.

The V call is TRBV29-1, the J call TRBJ2-7, with 7 bases fitting TRBD2. There are 12 residues in the CDR3. Germline V gene lookup returns CDR1 SQVTM and CDR2 ANQGSEA. After removal of 3 bases from V and 4 bases from J, the junction contained 3 bases not matched to a gene. The CDR3 protein is CSVEEGGYEQYF. The CDR3 nucleotides are TGCAGCGTTGAGGAGGGAGGGTACGAGCAGTACTTC.

The rearrangement uses TRBV5-1 and TRBJ2-1, with no clear D. Germline V gene data show CDR1 as SGHRS and CDR2 as YFSETQ. V was trimmed by 4 bases and J by 1 base, leaving 18 bases between them. CDR3 length equals 17 residues. CDR3 sequence (DNA): TGCGCCAGCAGCACCAGTTTAGGGCCCTTTTCCTACAATGAGCAGTTCTTC. It specifies CASSTSLGPFSYNEQFF.

The chain carries TRBV4-1 and TRBJ1-1, with D possibly matching TRBD1 (5 bases). Trimming shortened V by 4 bases and J by 1 base, and 16 bases separated the two germline ends. In germline, CDR1 is MGHRA, CDR2 YSYEKL. CDR3 length equals 16 residues. The chain's CDR3 is CASSLPLGAGNTEAFF. As DNA, the CDR3 is TGCGCCAGCAGCCTTCCCCTAGGGGCGGGGAACACTGAAGCTTTCTTT.

A single count supports this clone. The V call is TRBV15, the J call TRBJ2-7; tentatively, D is TRBD1 (5 bases). CDR3 length equals 12 residues. CDR1 and CDR2 from the germline V gene are LNHNV and YYDKDF (reference sequence). V dropped 0 bases and J dropped 7 bases, with 7 bases sitting between them. The CDR3 here is CATSRDGAEQYF. The DNA of the CDR3 is TGTGCCACCAGCAGAGATGGGGCAGAGCAGTACTTC.

The chain joins TRBV21-1 to TRBJ1-1. TRBV21-1 is a known pseudogene. CDR3 length: 16 amino acids. CDR3 sequence: CASSPRRGYSRVRGFF. Here the CDR3 DNA reads TGTGCCAGCAGCCCAAGGAGGGGGTATAGTAGAGTTAGAGGATTCTTT.

This clone has just a few counts. V gene TRBV27 combines with J gene TRBJ1-4, with D perhaps TRBD1 (5 bases). V lost 7 bases, J lost 4 bases, and 10 bases lay in between. CDR1 and CDR2 (germline): MNHEY, SMNVEV (reference sequence). The CDR3 is 13 residues long. CDR3 bases: TGTGCCAGCACAAGACAGCTTAATGAAAAACTGTTTTTT. This sequence encodes CASTRQLNEKLFF.

This clone showed up just a few times. The genes are TRBV5-1 and TRBJ2-7; 8 bases are shared with TRBD1. This CDR3 is built from 15 residues. Germline assignment: CDR1 SGHRS and CDR2 YFSETQ. With 4 bases clipped from V and 5 bases from J, the junction kept 11 bases outside the gene matches. CDR3 in DNA: TGCGCCAGCAGCCCGGACGGACAGGGCCGGGACGAGCAGTACTTC. Its translation is CASSPDGQGRDEQYF.

CDR3 DNA: TGTGCCAGCAGCGCAGGGGGCCCGGACTCTGGAAACACCATATATTTT. It encodes CASSAGGPDSGNTIYF. This chain links TRBV9 with TRBJ1-3; 8 bases match TRBD1. In germline, CDR1 is SGDLS, CDR2 YYNGEE. The CDR3 is 16 amino acids. V dropped 3 bases and J dropped 0; count of bases not matched to a gene: 5.

The rearrangement uses TRBV7-3 and TRBJ2-1; the D is unclear. The germline gives CDR1 SGHTA, CDR2 FQGTGA. V lost 3 bases and J lost 5, with 8 bases in between. The CDR3 length is 13 residues. The CDR3 DNA reads as TGTGCCAGCAGCTTTTACAGACACAATGAGCAGTTCTTC. Translated: CASSFYRHNEQFF.

The genes are TRBV15 and TRBJ1-4; TRBD1 might be the D (6 bases). Germline-derived CDR1 and CDR2 are LNHNV and YYDKDF (reference sequence). The CDR3 contains 15 residues. Trimming shortened V by 2 bases and J by 8 bases, and 15 bases separated the two germline ends. CDR3 bases: TGTGCCACCAGCAGACGATACACAGGGAGAGAAAAACTGTTTTTT. Its translation is CATSRRYTGREKLFF.

This sequence joins TRBV6-5 and TRBJ1-2; D ambiguous. Germline-derived CDR1 and CDR2 are MNHEY and SVGAGI. Trimming took off 4 bases at V and 4 bases at J, with 10 bases between the two ends. The length of the CDR3 is 13 residues. The CDR3 bases are TGTGCCAGCAGTTCCCAGAGCCCCTATGGCTACACCTTC. Translated: CASSSQSPYGYTF.

The chain links TRBV4-2 to TRBJ1-5; D is possibly TRBD1 (5 bases). V was cut by 3 bases and J by 4 bases, with 16 bases left in between. This CDR3 contains 16 residues. Germline V gives CDR1 LGHNA, CDR2 YNFKEQ. In nucleotides, the CDR3 is TGTGCCAGCAGCCAGACCACCGGGACGGTAAATCAGCCCCAGCATTTT. Encoded protein: CASSQTTGTVNQPQHF.

The chain links TRBV11-2 to TRBJ1-5; D gene unclear. This CDR3 has 14 amino acids. V dropped 3 bases and J dropped 3 bases, with 9 bases sitting between them. Germline CDR1 is SGHAT and CDR2 is FQNNGV. The CDR3 nucleotides read TGTGCCAGCAGCTTGTTTAGGGACAATCAGCCCCAGCATTTT. Translating gives CASSLFRDNQPQHF.

The J gene is TRBJ2-7, the V gene TRBV6-5; D possibly corresponds to TRBD2 (6 bases). From germline, CDR1 is MNHEY and CDR2 SVGAGI. V was shortened by 6 bases and J by 2 bases, with 11 bases between the two germline ends. The CDR3 contains 13 residues. The CDR3 spells CASSPGLPYEQYF. The CDR3 DNA is TGTGCCAGCAGCCCGGGACTCCCCTACGAGCAGTACTTC.

This chain joins TRBV6-5 and TRBJ2-7; no definite D call. The CDR3 runs to 14 residues. V lost 7 bases and J 5 bases, leaving 18 bases between the germline ends. The germline gives CDR1 MNHEY, CDR2 SVGAGI. The CDR3 coding sequence is TGTGCCAGCACCCCTTCCCGGGCTCGGGACGAGCAGTACTTC. This translates into CASTPSRARDEQYF.

CDR3 sequence reads: CASSLLQGNSEKLFF. The CDR3 region has the DNA TGTGCCAGCAGCTTACTACAGGGGAACAGTGAAAAACTGTTTTTT. J is TRBJ1-4 and V is TRBV9; TRBD1 agrees at 7 bases. V was pared by 4 bases and J by 7 bases, with 10 bases of the junction left unmatched. CDR1 is SGDLS, CDR2 YYNGEE, per germline. CDR3 length equals 15 residues.

This clone appeared a few times. In DNA, the CDR3 is TGTGCCAGCAGCGTAGAAGGGGGACCCACAGATACGCAGTATTTT. Residues: CASSVEGGPTDTQYF. V and J are TRBV9 and TRBJ2-3; D may be TRBD1 (6 bases). This CDR3 has 15 amino acids. The V end lost 0 bases, the J end lost 2 bases, and 10 bases lay between the germline ends. The germline V gene encodes CDR1 SGDLS and CDR2 YYNGEE.

V usage is TRBV7-2 and J usage is TRBJ2-7; D is unclear. The V and J ends lost 1 base and 7 bases respectively, with 11 bases between them. CDR1 and CDR2 (germline): SGHTA, FQGNSA. This CDR3 contains 13 residues. CDR3 loop: CASSLVNPAEQYF. The CDR3 nucleotides read TGTGCCAGCAGCTTAGTAAACCCCGCTGAGCAGTACTTC.

V usage is TRBV6-1 and J usage is TRBJ1-6, with D uncertain. The CDR3 is 14 residues long. The ends were cut back, 11 bases at V and 8 bases at J, with 19 bases in the middle. Germline V gene data show CDR1 as MNHNS and CDR2 as SASEGT. As DNA, the CDR3 is TGTGCCGCCAGGCGTCCGGCGAGGGATTCACCCCTCCACTTT. Its translation: CAARRPARDSPLHF.

V gene TRBV5-6 combines with J gene TRBJ2-2; 7 bases match TRBD2. Germline V gene lookup returns CDR1 SGHDT and CDR2 YYEEEE. This CDR3 spans 15 amino acids. Losses at the gene ends were 1 base for V and 3 bases for J; bases not matched to a gene: 3. Here the CDR3 DNA reads TGTGCCAGCAGCTTGCGTAGCGGGCACACCGGGGAGCTGTTTTTT. It is translated as CASSLRSGHTGELFF.

Concerning this clone: An end of the junction differs from the germline gene, which may be a read error. CDR3 region: CASAETGAPLF. As DNA, the CDR3 is TGTGCCAGCGCCGAGACAGGGGCCCCTCTCTTT. The chain has TRBV2 and TRBJ1-1; TRBD1 matches at 8 bases. CDR3 length: 11 residues. Germline CDR1 reads SNHLY; CDR2 reads FYNNEI. Looking up the rest from reference TRBV2 and TRBJ1-1 gives the full variable domain: EPEVTQTPSHQVTQMGQEVILRCVPISNHLYFYWYRQILGQKVEFLVSFYNNEISEKSEIFDDQFSVERPDGSNFTLKIRSTKLEDSAMYFCASAETGAPLFGQGTRLTVV.

As concerns this clone: The sample has other DNA sequences that encode this CDR3 too. V and J are TRBV5-6 and TRBJ2-7; D assignment may be TRBD1 or TRBD2 (5 bases each). The CDR3 is made up of 14 amino acids. The germline gives CDR1 SGHDT, CDR2 YYEEEE. V was cut by 0 bases and J by 4 bases, with 11 bases left in between. CDR3 bases: TGTGCCAGCAGCTTGGGAGGGGAAGGTTACGAGCAGTACTTC. Its protein product is CASSLGGEGYEQYF.

This clone is a singleton in its sample. This chain joins TRBV6-1 and TRBJ1-1; D is undetermined. Germline V gene lookup returns CDR1 MNHNS and CDR2 SASEGT. The CDR3 runs to 12 residues. V lost 3 bases to trimming and J lost 4 bases, with 6 bases between them. Written as DNA, the CDR3 is TGTGCCAGCAGTGACCTGGTCACTGAAGCTTTCTTT. Amino acid sequence: CASSDLVTEAFF.

V is TRBV29-1 and J is TRBJ1-5; 7 bases are a match to TRBD1. Germline V lookup: CDR1 SQVTM, CDR2 ANQGSEA. V shed 2 bases and J 7 bases; nucleotides not matched to a gene: 5. The CDR3 sequence is 13 residues long. CDR3 residues: CSVETGVGQPQHF. CDR3 DNA: TGCAGCGTTGAAACAGGGGTCGGGCAGCCCCAGCATTTT. Supplemented by reference TRBV29-1 and TRBJ1-5, the full variable domain reads SAVISQKPSRDICQRGTSLTIQCQVDSQVTMMFWYRQQPGQSLTLIATANQGSEATYESGFVIDKFPISRPNLTFSTLTVSNMSPEDSSIYLCSVETGVGQPQHFGDGTRLSIL.

This chain connects TRBV5-4 to TRBJ2-7; 7 nucleotides line up with TRBD1. The J segment lost 0 bases and the V segment lost 4 bases, leaving 4 bases of the junction unmatched. The germline V gene encodes CDR1 SGHNT and CDR2 YYREEE (reference sequence). The CDR3 is 14 residues long. The CDR3 spells CASSKQGNSYEQYF. The CDR3, as DNA: TGTGCCAGCAGCAAACAGGGGAACTCCTACGAGCAGTACTTC.

This clone has just one count. This chain joins TRBV11-3 and TRBJ2-5; D remains ambiguous. The CDR3 contains 13 residues. Trimming pared 6 bases from V and 0 bases from J, leaving 8 bases between. Germline CDR1 reads SGHNT; CDR2 reads YENEEA. Here the CDR3 reads CASSSGYQETQYF. The CDR3 nucleotides read TGTGCCAGCAGTAGTGGGTACCAAGAGACCCAGTACTTC.

This CDR3 is CASSPLAGGPKDTQYF. DNA for the CDR3: TGTGCCAGCTCACCTTTAGCGGGAGGCCCTAAGGATACGCAGTATTTT. The rearrangement joins TRBV18 to TRBJ2-3; 10 positions match TRBD2. The length of the CDR3 is 16 residues. CDR1 is KGHSH and CDR2 is LQKENI in the germline V gene. V was pared by 3 bases and J by 6 bases, with 9 bases of the junction left unmatched. The complete variable domain, with remaining parts taken from reference TRBV18 and TRBJ2-3, reads NAGVMQNPRHLVRRRGQEARLRCSPMKGHSHVYWYRQLPEEGLKFMVYLQKENIIDESGMPKERFSAEFPKEGPSILRIQQVVRGDSAAYFCASSPLAGGPKDTQYFGPGTRLTVL.

CDR3 nucleotides: TGCGCCAGCAGCAGTAGCGGGAGCGAGACCCAGTACTTC. This encodes CASSSSGSETQYF. The chain recombines TRBV4-1 with TRBJ2-5, with 9 bases fitting TRBD2. The CDR3 contains 13 residues. The V segment lost 5 bases and the J segment 5 bases; nucleotides outside the gene matches: 3. CDR1 and CDR2 from the germline V gene are MGHRA and YSYEKL.

V is TRBV6-1 and J is TRBJ1-1, with D tentatively TRBD1 (5 bases). The V end was cut by 5 bases, the J end by 8 bases, with 18 bases between. In germline, CDR1 is MNHNS, CDR2 SASEGT. The CDR3 runs to 14 residues. In DNA form, the CDR3 reads TGTGCCAGCAGTCCACCTATTGGGGCGGGCGAAGCTTTCTTT. As protein: CASSPPIGAGEAFF.

The gene calls are TRBV5-1 and TRBJ2-3; TRBD1 is a possible D gene (6 bases). Germline V gene lookup returns CDR1 SGHRS and CDR2 YFSETQ. CDR3 size: 15 residues. V was pared by 1 base and J by 0 bases, with 9 bases between. The CDR3: CASSLRTGSTDTQYF. CDR3 coding DNA: TGCGCCAGCAGCTTGCGTACAGGGAGCACAGATACGCAGTATTTT. The entire variable domain, with the rest obtained from reference TRBV5-1 and TRBJ2-3, is as follows: KAGVTQTPRYLIKTRGQQVTLSCSPISGHRSVSWYQQTPGQGLQFLFEYFSETQRNKGNFPGRFSGRQFSNSRSEMNVSTLELGDSALYLCASSLRTGSTDTQYFGPGTRLTVL.

The chain employs TRBV19 and TRBJ2-6; 8 nucleotides align to TRBD1. CDR3 length: 17 amino acids. V lost 7 bases, J lost 0 bases, and 8 bases stayed unmatched. Germline V CDR1 and CDR2: LNHDA, SQIVND (reference sequence). The CDR3 DNA is TGTGCCAGTAAACGGACAGGGAGGAACTCTGGGGCCAACGTCCTGACTTTC. Its protein product is CASKRTGRNSGANVLTF. Full variable domain (outside the CDR3, taken from reference TRBV19 and TRBJ2-6): DGGITQSPKYLFRKEGQNVTLSCEQNLNHDAMYWYRQDPGQGLRLIYYSQIVNDFQKGDIAEGYSVSREKKESFPLTVTSAQKNPTAFYLCASKRTGRNSGANVLTFGAGSRLTVL.

This clone was counted between two and nine times. The chain has TRBV18 and TRBJ1-1; D not resolved. V lost 2 bases and J lost 0, with 7 bases in between. The germline gives CDR1 KGHSH, CDR2 LQKENI. This CDR3 contains 14 residues. The CDR3 nucleotides read TGTGCCAGCTCACCAGATAGCATGAACACTGAAGCTTTCTTT. Translated, it gives CASSPDSMNTEAFF.